The 20 T cell receptor beta chains presented below share a single source sample, sequenced in a study of circulating and synovial CD4+ cells in juvenile arthritis. Repertoires were generated with immunoSEQ multiplex PCR, while TCRdb's copy carries only in-frame clones and drops some. The repertoire holds 30,000 to 40,000 clones, with around 96% as singletons. The sequenced sample was CD4+ T cells from blood. These receptors all come from a human donor with juvenile idiopathic arthritis.

The rearrangement joins TRBV19 to TRBJ2-7; D is undetermined. Trimming removed 1 base at V and 9 bases at J, with 16 bases between. The CDR3 loop spans 14 amino acids. Germline V gene sequence: CDR1 LNHDA, CDR2 SQIVND (reference sequence). In nucleotides, the CDR3 is TGTGCCAGTAGTATAGGATCAGACTCAACGGCGCAGTACTTC. Its protein is CASSIGSDSTAQYF.

The chain employs TRBV9 and TRBJ2-3; TRBD1 matches at 7 bases. Germline V gene data show CDR1 as SGDLS and CDR2 as YYNGEE. V lost 3 bases to trimming and J lost 0 bases; unmatched junction nucleotides: 4. The CDR3 has 15 residues. CDR3 coding DNA: TGTGCCAGCAGCGGAGAGGGGGCTAGCACAGATACGCAGTATTTT. This encodes CASSGEGASTDTQYF.

This clone appeared once. The rearrangement joins TRBV19 to TRBJ1-1; tentatively, D is TRBD1 (6 bases). The V and J ends lost 6 bases and 0 bases respectively, with 11 bases between them. The CDR3 totals 14 residues. The V gene's germline CDR1 is LNHDA and CDR2 SQIVND (reference sequence). Written as DNA, the CDR3 is TGTGCCAGTAGGCGACAGGAGCTGAACACTGAAGCTTTCTTT. Residues: CASRRQELNTEAFF.

The genes are TRBV5-1 and TRBJ2-5, with D possibly matching TRBD2 (6 bases). Germline CDR1 reads SGHRS; CDR2 reads YFSETQ. The CDR3 runs to 12 residues. The V and J ends lost 4 bases and 8 bases respectively, with 12 bases between them. The DNA of the CDR3 is TGCGCCAGCAGCCCGGCGGGGAGCACCCAGTACTTC. It translates to CASSPAGSTQYF.

The rearrangement joins TRBV5-1 to TRBJ1-1; no clear D. V was pared by 2 bases and J by 1 base, with 6 bases between. This CDR3 has 13 residues. CDR1 and CDR2 from the germline V gene are SGHRS and YFSETQ. DNA for the CDR3: TGCGCCAGCAGCTTCAACGGGAACACTGAAGCTTTCTTT. It yields the protein CASSFNGNTEAFF.

The chain carries TRBV6-1 and TRBJ1-2; D is possibly TRBD1 (6 bases). Germline CDR1 MNHNS, CDR2 SASEGT. Deletions cut 4 bases from V and 0 bases from J, with 6 bases between. The CDR3 is 13 residues long. The CDR3 loop reads CASSAGANYGYTF. CDR3 nucleotide sequence: TGTGCCAGCAGTGCAGGGGCTAACTATGGCTACACCTTC.

The J gene is TRBJ2-2, the V gene TRBV27; 11 bases map to TRBD2. CDR1 MNHEY and CDR2 SMNVEV come from the germline V gene (reference sequence). V dropped 6 bases and J dropped 3; count of bases not matched to a gene: 3. This CDR3 is 15 amino acids long. The CDR3 nucleotides are TGTGCCAGCAGCTGGACTAGCGGGTACACCGGGGAGCTGTTTTTT. Translating it yields CASSWTSGYTGELFF.

V usage is TRBV5-6 and J usage is TRBJ2-5; TRBD1 matches 9 bases. V shed 4 bases, J shed 4 bases, and the junction held 8 bases outside the gene matches. This CDR3 has 15 residues. Germline CDR1 SGHDT, CDR2 YYEEEE. As DNA, the CDR3 is TGTGCCAGCAGCCATGAACAGGGGGCGGCAGAGACCCAGTACTTC. Protein: CASSHEQGAAETQYF.

The chain joins TRBV11-2 to TRBJ2-7, with 9 nucleotides matching TRBD2. The CDR3 runs to 15 residues. After removal of 4 bases from V and 2 bases from J, the junction contained 6 bases not matched to a gene. Germline V gene data show CDR1 as SGHAT and CDR2 as FQNNGV. Here the CDR3 reads CASSSYSGSPYEQYF. In DNA form, the CDR3 reads TGTGCCAGCAGCTCCTATAGCGGGAGTCCCTACGAGCAGTACTTC.

The rearrangement links TRBV9 to TRBJ2-1, with TRBD2 identical over 10 bases. CDR3 length equals 16 residues. CDR1 and CDR2 from the germline V gene are SGDLS and YYNGEE. The V segment lost 0 bases and the J segment 3 bases; nucleotides outside the gene matches: 3. The CDR3 here is CASSVGGLADYNEQFF. The CDR3 DNA reads as TGTGCCAGCAGCGTAGGTGGACTAGCGGACTACAATGAGCAGTTCTTC.

This chain links TRBV6-1 with TRBJ1-5; unclear D gene. The germline gives CDR1 MNHNS, CDR2 SASEGT. The CDR3 sequence is 13 residues long. Between the trimmed V and J ends, which lost 1 base and 3 bases, there was a span of 4 bases. The CDR3 DNA reads TGTGCCAGCAGTGAAGATCTCAATCAGCCCCAGCATTTT. Its protein product is CASSEDLNQPQHF.

The chain joins TRBV9 to TRBJ2-3; D is unclear. Germline values: CDR1 SGDLS, CDR2 YYNGEE. This CDR3 region has 13 residues. Trimming cost V 7 bases and J 2 bases, with 11 bases left between them. In nucleotides, the CDR3 is TGTGCCAGCGCCTCGGTGGTCACAGATACGCAGTATTTT. It codes for CASASVVTDTQYF.

The chain recombines TRBV7-2 with TRBJ1-1, with TRBD1 matching over 9 bases. CDR3 length: 16 amino acids. Germline CDR1 SGHTA, CDR2 FQGNSA. J was trimmed by 4 bases and V by 5 bases; bases with no gene match: 11. The CDR3 region has the DNA TGTGCCAGCAGCCCTACTTCCGGGACAGGGCCCACTGAAGCTTTCTTT. Residues: CASSPTSGTGPTEAFF.

V usage is TRBV28 and J usage is TRBJ2-3; 8 nucleotides line up with TRBD1. Trimming at V came to 8 bases and at J to 4 bases, leaving 14 bases not matched to a gene. The CDR3 is made up of 16 amino acids. Germline V gene lookup returns CDR1 MDHEN and CDR2 SYDVKM. The CDR3 here is CASFGRGRGRSDTQYF. The CDR3 nucleotides are TGTGCCAGCTTTGGTCGAGGCAGGGGGCGCTCAGATACGCAGTATTTT.

The chain links TRBV6-1 to TRBJ1-2; D might be TRBD1 (6 bases). Germline-derived CDR1 and CDR2 are MNHNS and SASEGT. The CDR3 is made up of 13 amino acids. V lost 3 bases, J lost 2 bases, and 7 bases lay in between. The CDR3, as DNA: TGTGCCAGCAGTGACACAGGGAACTATGGCTACACCTTC. It yields the protein CASSDTGNYGYTF.

The chain joins TRBV18 to TRBJ2-7, with 7 bases lining up with TRBD2. The germline V gene encodes CDR1 KGHSH and CDR2 LQKENI. There are 14 residues in the CDR3. V lost 3 bases, J lost 2 bases, and 4 bases stayed unmatched. The CDR3 loop is CASSPGGGTYEQYF. CDR3 sequence (DNA): TGTGCCAGCTCACCTGGGGGAGGGACCTACGAGCAGTACTTC.

The CDR3 nucleotides read TGTGCCAGTAGTCTCGGACAGGGGACCGGCTACACCTTC. It specifies CASSLGQGTGYTF. The chain uses TRBV19 and TRBJ1-2; 9 bases are shared with TRBD1. Germline V gene data show CDR1 as LNHDA and CDR2 as SQIVND (reference sequence). V lost 5 bases, J lost 8 bases, and 6 bases stayed unmatched. This CDR3 contains 13 residues.

V gene TRBV11-3 combines with J gene TRBJ2-2, with D unclear. CDR3 length equals 15 residues. Trimming removed 2 bases from V and 4 bases from J, with 11 bases in between. Germline V gene sequence: CDR1 SGHNT, CDR2 YENEEA. The CDR3 region is CASSLSSASTGELFF. Written as DNA, the CDR3 is TGTGCCAGCAGCTTATCAAGCGCCAGCACCGGGGAGCTGTTTTTT.

V usage is TRBV6-1 and J usage is TRBJ2-1; 9 bases are shared with TRBD1. CDR1 is MNHNS and CDR2 is SASEGT in the germline V gene. The CDR3 consists of 15 residues. The ends lost 2 bases at V and 7 bases at J; junction bases unmatched: 6. CDR3 residues: CASSEMGQGANEQFF. CDR3 sequence (DNA): TGTGCCAGCAGTGAAATGGGACAGGGTGCGAATGAGCAGTTCTTC.

The chain recombines TRBV2 with TRBJ1-2; tentatively, D is TRBD1 (5 bases). The CDR3 consists of 12 residues. Germline values: CDR1 SNHLY, CDR2 FYNNEI. Deletions cut 2 bases from V and 8 bases from J, with 9 bases between. The CDR3 is CASSEQGWGYTF. The CDR3 coding sequence is TGTGCCAGCAGTGAACAGGGCTGGGGCTACACCTTC. The variable domain in full, with the rest retrieved from reference TRBV2 and TRBJ1-2, is EPEVTQTPSHQVTQMGQEVILRCVPISNHLYFYWYRQILGQKVEFLVSFYNNEISEKSEIFDDQFSVERPDGSNFTLKIRSTKLEDSAMYFCASSEQGWGYTFGSGTRLTVV.